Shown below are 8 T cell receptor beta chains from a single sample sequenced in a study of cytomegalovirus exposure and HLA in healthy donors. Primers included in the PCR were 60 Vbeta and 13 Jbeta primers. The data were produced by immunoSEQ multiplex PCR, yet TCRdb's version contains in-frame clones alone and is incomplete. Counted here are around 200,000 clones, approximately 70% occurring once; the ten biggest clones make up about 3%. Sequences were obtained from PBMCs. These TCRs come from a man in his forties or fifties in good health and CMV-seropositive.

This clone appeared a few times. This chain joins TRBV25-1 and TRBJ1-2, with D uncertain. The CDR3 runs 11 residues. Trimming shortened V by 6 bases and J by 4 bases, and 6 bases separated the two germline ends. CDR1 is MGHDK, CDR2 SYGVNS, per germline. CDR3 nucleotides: TGTGCCAGCAGCGAACTCTATGGCTACACCTTC. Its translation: CASSELYGYTF.

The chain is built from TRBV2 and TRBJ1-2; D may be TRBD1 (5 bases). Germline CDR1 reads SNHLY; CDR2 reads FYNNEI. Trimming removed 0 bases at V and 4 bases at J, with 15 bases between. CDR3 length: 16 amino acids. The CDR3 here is CASSEARRGFSYGYTF. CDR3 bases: TGTGCCAGCAGTGAAGCGCGAAGGGGATTTAGCTATGGCTACACCTTC.

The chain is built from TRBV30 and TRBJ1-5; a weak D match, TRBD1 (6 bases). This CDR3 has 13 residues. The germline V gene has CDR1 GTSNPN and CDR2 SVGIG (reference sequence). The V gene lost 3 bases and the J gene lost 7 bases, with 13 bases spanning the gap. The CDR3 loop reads CAWRGWGQQPQHF. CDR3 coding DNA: TGTGCCTGGAGGGGATGGGGGCAACAGCCCCAGCATTTT.

The CDR3 nucleotides read TGTGCCAGTAGTTCTCCCGGGGTGTGGGAGCAGTACTTC. It specifies CASSSPGVWEQYF. The V gene is TRBV19, the J gene TRBJ2-7, with a weak D call TRBD2 (5 bases). V was pared by 5 bases and J by 7 bases, with 15 bases between. CDR3 length equals 13 residues. Germline V gene sequence: CDR1 LNHDA, CDR2 SQIVND (reference sequence). Full variable domain (missing parts from reference TRBV19 and TRBJ2-7): DGGITQSPKYLFRKEGQNVTLSCEQNLNHDAMYWYRQDPGQGLRLIYYSQIVNDFQKGDIAEGYSVSREKKESFPLTVTSAQKNPTAFYLCASSSPGVWEQYFGPGTRLTVT.

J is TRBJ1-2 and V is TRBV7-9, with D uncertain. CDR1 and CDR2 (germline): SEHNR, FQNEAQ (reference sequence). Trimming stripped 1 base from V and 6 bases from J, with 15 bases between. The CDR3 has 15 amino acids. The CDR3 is CASSLGPVKVNGYTF. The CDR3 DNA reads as TGTGCCAGCAGCTTAGGGCCAGTAAAAGTCAATGGCTACACCTTC.

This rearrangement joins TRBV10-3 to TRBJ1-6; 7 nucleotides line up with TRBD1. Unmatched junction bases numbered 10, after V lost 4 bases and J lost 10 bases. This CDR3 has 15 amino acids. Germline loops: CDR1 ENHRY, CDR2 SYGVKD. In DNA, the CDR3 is TGTGCCATCAGTGCCGCAGGGGGTAGTGGGTCACCCCTCCACTTT. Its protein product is CAISAAGGSGSPLHF.

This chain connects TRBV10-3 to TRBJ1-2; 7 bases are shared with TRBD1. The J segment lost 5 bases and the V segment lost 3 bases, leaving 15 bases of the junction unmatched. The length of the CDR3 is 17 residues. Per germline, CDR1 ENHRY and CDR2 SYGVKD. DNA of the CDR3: TGTGCCATCAGTGACCCCCTTAGGACAGGATCCAAATATGGCTACACCTTC. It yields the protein CAISDPLRTGSKYGYTF.

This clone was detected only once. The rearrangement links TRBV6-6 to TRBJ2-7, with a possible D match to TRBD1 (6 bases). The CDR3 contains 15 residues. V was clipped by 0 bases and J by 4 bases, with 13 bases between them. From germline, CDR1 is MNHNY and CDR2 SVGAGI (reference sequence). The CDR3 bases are TGTGCCAGCAGTTACTCGCAGGGGTCCGTTTACGAGCAGTACTTC. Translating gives CASSYSQGSVYEQYF.